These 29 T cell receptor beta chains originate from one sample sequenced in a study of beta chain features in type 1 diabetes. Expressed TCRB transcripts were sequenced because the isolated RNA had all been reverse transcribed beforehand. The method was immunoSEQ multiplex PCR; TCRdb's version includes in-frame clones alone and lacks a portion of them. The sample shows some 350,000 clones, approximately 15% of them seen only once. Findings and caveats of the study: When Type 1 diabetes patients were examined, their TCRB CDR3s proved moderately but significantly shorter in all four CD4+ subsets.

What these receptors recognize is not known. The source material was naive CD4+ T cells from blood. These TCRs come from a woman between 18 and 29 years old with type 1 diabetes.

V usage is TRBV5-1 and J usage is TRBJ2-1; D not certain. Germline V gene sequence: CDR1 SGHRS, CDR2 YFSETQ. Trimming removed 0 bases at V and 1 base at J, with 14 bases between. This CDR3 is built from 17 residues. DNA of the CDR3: TGCGCCAGCAGCTTGGGAGCTGCAGGAAAGTCCTACAATGAGCAGTTCTTC. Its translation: CASSLGAAGKSYNEQFF.

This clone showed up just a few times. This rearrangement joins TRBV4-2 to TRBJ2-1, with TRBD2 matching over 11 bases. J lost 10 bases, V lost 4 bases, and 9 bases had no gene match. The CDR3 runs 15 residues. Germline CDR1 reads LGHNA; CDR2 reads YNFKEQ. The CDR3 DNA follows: TGTGCCAGCAGCCCGGGACTAGCGGAGGTGGAGGAGCAGTTCTTC. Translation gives CASSPGLAEVEEQFF.

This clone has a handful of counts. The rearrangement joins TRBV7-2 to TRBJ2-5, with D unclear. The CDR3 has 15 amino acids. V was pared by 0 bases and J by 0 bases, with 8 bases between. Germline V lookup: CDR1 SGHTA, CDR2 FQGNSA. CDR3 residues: CASSLALGYQETQYF. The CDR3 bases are TGTGCCAGCAGCTTAGCGTTGGGCTACCAAGAGACCCAGTACTTC.

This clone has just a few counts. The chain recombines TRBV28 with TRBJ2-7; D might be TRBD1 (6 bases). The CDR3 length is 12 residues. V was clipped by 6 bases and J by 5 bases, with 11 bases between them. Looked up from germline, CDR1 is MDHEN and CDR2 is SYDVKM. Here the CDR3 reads CASSLQGNEQYF. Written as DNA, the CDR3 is TGTGCCAGCAGCCTACAGGGCAACGAGCAGTACTTC.

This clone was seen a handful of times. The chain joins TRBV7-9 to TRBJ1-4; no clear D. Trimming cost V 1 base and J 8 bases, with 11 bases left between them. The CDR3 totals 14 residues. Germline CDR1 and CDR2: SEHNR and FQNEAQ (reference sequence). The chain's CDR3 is CASSLGAAGEKLFF. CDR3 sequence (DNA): TGTGCCAGCAGCTTAGGGGCGGCGGGCGAAAAACTGTTTTTT.

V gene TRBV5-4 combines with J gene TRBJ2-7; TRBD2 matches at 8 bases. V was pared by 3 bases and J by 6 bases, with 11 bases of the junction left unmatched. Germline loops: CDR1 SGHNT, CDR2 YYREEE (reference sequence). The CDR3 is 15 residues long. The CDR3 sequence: CASSSTGTSLGEQYF. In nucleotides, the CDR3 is TGTGCCAGCAGCTCTACCGGGACTAGTCTCGGCGAGCAGTACTTC.

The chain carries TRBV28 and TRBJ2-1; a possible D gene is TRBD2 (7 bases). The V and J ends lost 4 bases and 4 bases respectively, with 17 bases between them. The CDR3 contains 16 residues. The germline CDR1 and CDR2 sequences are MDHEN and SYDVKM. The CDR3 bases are TGTGCCAGCAGTTCCCGTGGGGGGGCTGCGTACAATGAGCAGTTCTTC. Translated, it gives CASSSRGGAAYNEQFF.

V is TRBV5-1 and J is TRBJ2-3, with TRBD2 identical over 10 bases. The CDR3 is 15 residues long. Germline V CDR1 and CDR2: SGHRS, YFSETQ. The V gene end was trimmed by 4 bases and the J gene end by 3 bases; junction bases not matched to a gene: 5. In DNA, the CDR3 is TGCGCCAGCAGCCCAACGACTAGCGGGACAGATACGCAGTATTTT. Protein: CASSPTTSGTDTQYF.

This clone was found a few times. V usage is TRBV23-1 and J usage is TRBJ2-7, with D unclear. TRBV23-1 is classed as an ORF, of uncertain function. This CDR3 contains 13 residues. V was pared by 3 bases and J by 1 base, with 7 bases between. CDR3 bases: TGCGCCAGCAGTCAGAGTACGTCCTACGAGCAGTACTTC. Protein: CASSQSTSYEQYF.

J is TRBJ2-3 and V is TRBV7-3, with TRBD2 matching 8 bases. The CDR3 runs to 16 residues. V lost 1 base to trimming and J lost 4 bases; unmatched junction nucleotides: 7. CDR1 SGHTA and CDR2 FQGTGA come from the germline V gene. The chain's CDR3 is CASSLIGGTSPDTQYF. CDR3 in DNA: TGTGCCAGCAGCTTAATAGGGGGGACTAGTCCAGATACGCAGTATTTT.

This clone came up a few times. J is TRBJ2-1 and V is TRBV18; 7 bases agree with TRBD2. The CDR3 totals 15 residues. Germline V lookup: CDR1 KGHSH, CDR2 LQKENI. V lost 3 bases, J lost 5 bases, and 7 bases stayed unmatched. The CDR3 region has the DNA TGTGCCAGCTCACCTCGGCGGGAGCCCCACAATGAGCAGTTCTTC. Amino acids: CASSPRREPHNEQFF.

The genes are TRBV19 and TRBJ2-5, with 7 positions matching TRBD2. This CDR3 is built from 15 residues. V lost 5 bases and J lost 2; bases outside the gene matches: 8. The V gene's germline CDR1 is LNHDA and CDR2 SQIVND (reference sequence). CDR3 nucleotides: TGTGCCAGTAGTGGTGTGGCGGGAGAACAAGAGACCCAGTACTTC. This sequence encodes CASSGVAGEQETQYF.

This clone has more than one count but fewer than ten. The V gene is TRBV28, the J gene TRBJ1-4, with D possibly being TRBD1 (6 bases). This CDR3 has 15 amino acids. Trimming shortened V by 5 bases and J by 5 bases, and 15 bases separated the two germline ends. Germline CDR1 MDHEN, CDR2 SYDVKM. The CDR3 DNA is TGTGCCAGCAGTGCTGACAGGAGGAGGAATGAAAAACTGTTTTTT. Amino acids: CASSADRRRNEKLFF.

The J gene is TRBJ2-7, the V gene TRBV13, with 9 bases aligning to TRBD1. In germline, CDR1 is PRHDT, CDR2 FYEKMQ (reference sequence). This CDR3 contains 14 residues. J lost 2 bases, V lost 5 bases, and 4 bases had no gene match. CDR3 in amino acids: CASSPRTGAYEQYF. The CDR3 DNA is TGTGCCAGCAGCCCACGGACAGGGGCCTACGAGCAGTACTTC.

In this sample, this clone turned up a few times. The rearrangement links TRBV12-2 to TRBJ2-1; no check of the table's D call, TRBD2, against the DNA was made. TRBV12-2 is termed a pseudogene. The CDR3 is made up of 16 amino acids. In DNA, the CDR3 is TGTGCAAGTCGCTCTAAGGGACTATCGACCTACAATGAGCAGTTCTTC. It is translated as CASRSKGLSTYNEQFF.

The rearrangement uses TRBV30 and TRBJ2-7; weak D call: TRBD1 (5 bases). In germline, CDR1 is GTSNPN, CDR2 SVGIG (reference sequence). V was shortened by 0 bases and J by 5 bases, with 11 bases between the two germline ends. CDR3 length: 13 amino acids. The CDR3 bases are TGTGCCTGGAGTGTATCAGGGAACCACGAGCAGTACTTC. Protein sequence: CAWSVSGNHEQYF.

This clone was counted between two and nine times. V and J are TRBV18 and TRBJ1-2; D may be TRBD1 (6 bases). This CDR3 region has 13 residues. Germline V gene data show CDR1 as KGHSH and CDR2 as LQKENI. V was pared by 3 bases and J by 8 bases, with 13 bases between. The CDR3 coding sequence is TGTGCCAGCTCACCCTGGACAGAAGGAGGCTACACCTTC. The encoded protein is CASSPWTEGGYTF.

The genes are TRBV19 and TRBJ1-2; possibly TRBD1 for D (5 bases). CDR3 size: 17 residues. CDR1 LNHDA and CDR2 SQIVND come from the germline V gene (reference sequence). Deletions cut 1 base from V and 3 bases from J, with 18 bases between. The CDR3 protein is CASSIGGLIQVDYGYTF. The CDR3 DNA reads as TGTGCCAGTAGTATAGGGGGACTCATACAAGTGGACTATGGCTACACCTTC.

This chain's CDR3 is CASSQGGYSTDTQYF. CDR3 DNA sequence: TGCGCCAGCAGCCAAGGAGGATACAGCACAGATACGCAGTATTTT. The chain carries TRBV4-3 and TRBJ2-3; D ambiguous. The CDR3 totals 15 residues. Germline V gene sequence: CDR1 LGHNA, CDR2 YSLEER. V lost 1 base, J lost 0 bases, and 8 bases lay in between.

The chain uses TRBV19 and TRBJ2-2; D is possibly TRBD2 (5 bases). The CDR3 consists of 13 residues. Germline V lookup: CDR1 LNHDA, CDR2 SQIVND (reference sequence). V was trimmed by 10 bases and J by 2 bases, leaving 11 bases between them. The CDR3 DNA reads TGTGCCACCACTCGGGGAAACACCGGGGAGCTGTTTTTT. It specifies CATTRGNTGELFF.

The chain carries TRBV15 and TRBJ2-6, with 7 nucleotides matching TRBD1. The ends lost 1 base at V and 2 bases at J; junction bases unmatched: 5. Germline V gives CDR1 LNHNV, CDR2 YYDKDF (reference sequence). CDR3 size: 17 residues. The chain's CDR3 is CATSRGFDRAGANVLTF. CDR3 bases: TGTGCCACCAGCAGAGGTTTTGACAGGGCTGGGGCCAACGTCCTGACTTTC.

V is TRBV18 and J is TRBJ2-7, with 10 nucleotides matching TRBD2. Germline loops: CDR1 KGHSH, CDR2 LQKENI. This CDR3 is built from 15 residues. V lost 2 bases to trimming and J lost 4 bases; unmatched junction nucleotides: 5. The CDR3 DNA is TGTGCCAGCTCACCAAGCGAGCGGGAGGGTTACGAGCAGTACGTC. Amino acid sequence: CASSPSEREGYEQYV.

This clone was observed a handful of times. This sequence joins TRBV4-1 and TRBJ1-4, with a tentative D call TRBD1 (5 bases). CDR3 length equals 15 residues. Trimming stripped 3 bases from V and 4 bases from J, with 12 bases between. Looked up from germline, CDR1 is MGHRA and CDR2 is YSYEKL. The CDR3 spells CASSHPGGSNEKLFF. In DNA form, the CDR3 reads TGCGCCAGCAGCCATCCTGGGGGGAGTAATGAAAAACTGTTTTTT.

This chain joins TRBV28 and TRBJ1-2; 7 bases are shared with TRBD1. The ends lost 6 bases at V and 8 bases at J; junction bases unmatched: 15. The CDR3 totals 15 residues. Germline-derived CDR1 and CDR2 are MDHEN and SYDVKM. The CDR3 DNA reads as TGTGCCAGCAGCCAACACCGGGACAGAGTATGGGGCTACACCTTC. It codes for CASSQHRDRVWGYTF.

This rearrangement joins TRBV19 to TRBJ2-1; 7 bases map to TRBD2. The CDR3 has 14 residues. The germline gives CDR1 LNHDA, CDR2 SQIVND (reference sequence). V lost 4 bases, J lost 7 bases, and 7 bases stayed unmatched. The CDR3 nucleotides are TGTGCCAGTAGTAGGGGGGGTCTCGAGAATGAGCAGTTCTTC. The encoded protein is CASSRGGLENEQFF.

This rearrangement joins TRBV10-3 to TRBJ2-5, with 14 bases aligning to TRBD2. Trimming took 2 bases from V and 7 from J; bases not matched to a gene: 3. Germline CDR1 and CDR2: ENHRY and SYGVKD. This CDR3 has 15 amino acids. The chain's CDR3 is CAISEGLAGGGTQYF. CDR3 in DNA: TGTGCCATCAGTGAGGGACTAGCGGGAGGAGGGACCCAGTACTTC.

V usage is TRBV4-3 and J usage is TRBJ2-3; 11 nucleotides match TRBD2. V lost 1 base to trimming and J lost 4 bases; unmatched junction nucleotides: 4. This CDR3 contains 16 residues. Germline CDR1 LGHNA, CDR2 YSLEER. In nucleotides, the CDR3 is TGCGCCAGCAGCCAAGGTCTAGCGGGAGGCGCAGATACGCAGTATTTT. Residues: CASSQGLAGGADTQYF.

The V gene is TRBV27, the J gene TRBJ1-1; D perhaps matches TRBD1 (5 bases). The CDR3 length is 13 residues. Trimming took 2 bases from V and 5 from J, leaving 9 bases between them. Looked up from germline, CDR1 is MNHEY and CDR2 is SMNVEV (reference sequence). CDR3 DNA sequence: TGTGCCAGCAGTTTAAAGGGGAGGACTGAAGCTTTCTTT. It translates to CASSLKGRTEAFF.

The CDR3: CASSQSSGSTDTQYF. As DNA, the CDR3 is TGTGCCAGTAGCCAATCTAGCGGGAGCACAGATACGCAGTATTTT. The V gene is TRBV19, the J gene TRBJ2-3; TRBD2 matches 8 bases. Unmatched junction bases numbered 5, after V lost 6 bases and J lost 0 bases. Looked up from germline, CDR1 is LNHDA and CDR2 is SQIVND (reference sequence). CDR3 length: 15 amino acids.